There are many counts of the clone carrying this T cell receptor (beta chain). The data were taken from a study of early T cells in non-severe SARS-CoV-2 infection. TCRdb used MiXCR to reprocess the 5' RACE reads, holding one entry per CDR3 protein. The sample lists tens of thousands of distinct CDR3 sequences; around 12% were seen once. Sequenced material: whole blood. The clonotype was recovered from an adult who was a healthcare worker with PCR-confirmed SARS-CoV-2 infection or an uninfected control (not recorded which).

The CDR3 DNA sequence: TGCAGTGCTCCAGGACGAGGGGGCACGAACTATGGCTACACCTTC. Amino acids: CSAPGRGGTNYGYTF. The chain carries TRBV20-1 and TRBJ1-2; TRBD1 aligns across 7 bases. Trimming at V came to 5 bases and at J to 2 bases, leaving 11 bases not matched to a gene. This CDR3 comprises 15 residues. Germline assignment: CDR1 DFQATT and CDR2 SNEGSKA (reference sequence).